This T cell receptor (beta chain) was retrieved from a study of regulatory T cells in long-lasting Graves disease. Trimming removed 0 bases from V and 5 bases from J, with 13 bases in between. Germline assignment: CDR1 LNHNV and CDR2 YYDKDF (reference sequence). This CDR3 comprises 15 residues. This clonotype was detected many times. CDR3 regions were amplified by Arm-PCR using iRepertoire HTBI primers to build TCR beta libraries. TCRdb ran MiXCR on the multiplex PCR reads and lists one entry per CDR3 protein. Found here are hundreds of thousands of distinct CDR3 sequences, 15% of them singletons; the top ten hold under 9%. As to time point: newly diagnosed GD, antithyroid drugs for less than 3 months. After RNA was extracted from PBMCs, the TCR library was made from it. This sample was also put to use in a study of T cells in Graves' hyperthyroidism and ophthalmopathy.

Sample: peripheral blood mononuclear cells (PBMCs), taken at new diagnosis, from a patient treated with antithyroid drugs. The receptor comes from a woman in her forties with Graves disease. The chain joins TRBV15 to TRBJ2-5, with D perhaps TRBD1 (5 bases). The CDR3 DNA follows: TGTGCCACCAGCAGAGATTGGGGCGGCGATGAGACCCAGTACTTC. This translates into CATSRDWGGDETQYF.